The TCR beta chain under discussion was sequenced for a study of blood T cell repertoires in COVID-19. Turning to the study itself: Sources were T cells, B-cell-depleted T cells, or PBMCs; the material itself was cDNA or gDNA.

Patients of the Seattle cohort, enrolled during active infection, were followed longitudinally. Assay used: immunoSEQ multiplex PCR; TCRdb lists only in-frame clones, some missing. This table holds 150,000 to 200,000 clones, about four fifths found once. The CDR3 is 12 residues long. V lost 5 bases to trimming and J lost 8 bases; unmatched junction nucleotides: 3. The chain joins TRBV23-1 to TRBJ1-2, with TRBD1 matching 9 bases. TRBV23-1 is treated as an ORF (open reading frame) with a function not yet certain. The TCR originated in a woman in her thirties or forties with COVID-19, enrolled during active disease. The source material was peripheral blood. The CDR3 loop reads CASSGTGSGYTF. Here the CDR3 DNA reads TGCGCCAGCAGTGGGACAGGGAGCGGCTACACCTTC.